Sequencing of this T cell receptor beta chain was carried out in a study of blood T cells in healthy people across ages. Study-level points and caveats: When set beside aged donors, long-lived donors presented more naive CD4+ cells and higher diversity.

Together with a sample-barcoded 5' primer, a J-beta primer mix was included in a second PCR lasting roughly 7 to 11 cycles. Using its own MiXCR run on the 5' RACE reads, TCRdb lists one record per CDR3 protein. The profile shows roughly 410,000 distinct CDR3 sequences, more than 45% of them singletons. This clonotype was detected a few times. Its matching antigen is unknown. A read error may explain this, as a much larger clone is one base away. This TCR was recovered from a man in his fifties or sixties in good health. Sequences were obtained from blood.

The CDR3 DNA sequence: TGTGCCAGCAGTGTCGGAGGGTCTGGCTATGGCTACACCTTC. It codes for CASSVGGSGYGYTF. The V call is TRBV27, the J call TRBJ1-2; no reliable D call. The CDR3 is made up of 14 amino acids. Germline V lookup: CDR1 MNHEY, CDR2 SMNVEV (reference sequence). V lost 5 bases and J lost 4, with 14 bases in between.